Below, one TCR beta chain is given with its context. This sample is part of a study of blood T cell repertoires in COVID-19. Study-wide background: COVID-19 samples from acute and convalescent phases originated in the United States, Italy and Spain.

The CDR3 contains 15 residues. Trimming at V came to 5 bases and at J to 7 bases, leaving 10 bases not matched to a gene. Germline-derived CDR1 and CDR2 are MDHEN and SYDVKM. As processed by the authors: Amplified reference gene primers provided the basis for estimating nucleated cell counts. Produced via immunoSEQ multiplex PCR; TCRdb's table is partial and in-frame only. The V and J calls and clone size are taken from that table; D and trimming were inferred from the DNA. The sample consists of hundreds of thousands of clones, around 90% of them appearing once. This clonotype was obtained from a human donor in a cohort sampled during active COVID-19. The source material was peripheral blood. The rearrangement joins TRBV28 to TRBJ1-5; 8 nucleotides align to TRBD1. CDR3 protein: CASSPPGQENQPQHF. DNA for the CDR3: TGTGCCAGCAGTCCGCCGGGACAGGAAAACCAGCCCCAGCATTTT.